Below are 28 T cell receptor beta chains sequenced from a single sample in a study of cytomegalovirus exposure and HLA in healthy donors. Sequencing used immunoSEQ multiplex PCR; TCRdb keeps in-frame clones, though not all of them. The table shows fewer than 150,000 clones, with approximately 86% occurring only once. The sample taken for sequencing was PBMCs. The receptors stem from a man between 18 and 29 years old in good health and CMV-seropositive.

The chain carries TRBV6-1 and TRBJ2-3, with D maybe TRBD1 (6 bases). Trimming took off 6 bases at V and 0 bases at J, with 13 bases between the two ends. Germline CDR1 reads MNHNS; CDR2 reads SASEGT. The CDR3 sequence is 15 residues long. In nucleotides, the CDR3 is TGTGCCAGCAGACGTTGGGACACCAGCACAGATACGCAGTATTTT. Translation: CASRRWDTSTDTQYF.

This clone was counted once. This sequence joins TRBV28 and TRBJ1-1; 8 bases fit TRBD1. The CDR3 runs to 13 residues. V lost 6 bases and J lost 4; bases outside the gene matches: 4. CDR1 MDHEN and CDR2 SYDVKM come from the germline V gene. DNA for the CDR3: TGTGCCAGCAGAAACACAGGGGGCACTGAAGCTTTCTTT. Protein product: CASRNTGGTEAFF.

V and J are TRBV25-1 and TRBJ1-6; D not certain. Germline V CDR1 and CDR2: MGHDK, SYGVNS. The CDR3 loop spans 13 amino acids. Trimming removed 3 bases from V and 6 bases from J, with 6 bases in between. The CDR3 sequence: CASSEGSNSPLHF. As DNA, the CDR3 is TGTGCCAGCAGTGAGGGCTCTAATTCACCCCTCCACTTT.

This clone appeared once. The gene calls are TRBV5-1 and TRBJ2-1; 9 nucleotides line up with TRBD2. Per the germline V gene, CDR1 is SGHRS and CDR2 is YFSETQ. The V gene end was trimmed by 5 bases and the J gene end by 10 bases; junction bases not matched to a gene: 7. The CDR3 contains 13 residues. The CDR3 DNA follows: TGCGCCAGCAGGGCGGGGGGGCCTTCCGAGCAGTTCTTC. As protein: CASRAGGPSEQFF.

The J gene is TRBJ1-2, the V gene TRBV9, with 10 bases that match TRBD1. From germline, CDR1 is SGDLS and CDR2 YYNGEE. V gave up 5 bases and J gave up 6 bases; unmatched junction bases: 10. The CDR3 extends over 15 amino acids. As DNA, the CDR3 is TGTGCCAGCAGTGTGGACAGGGGGTTATTGCATGGCTACACCTTC. This codes for CASSVDRGLLHGYTF.

In this sample, this clone is hyperexpanded. CDR3 nucleotide sequence: TGCGCCAGCAGCCCAACGACAGGGGGTAGGAACGAGCAGTACTTC. Protein product: CASSPTTGGRNEQYF. The J gene is TRBJ2-7, the V gene TRBV5-1; 9 nucleotides align to TRBD1. This CDR3 has 15 residues. V shed 4 bases, J shed 5 bases, and the junction held 10 bases outside the gene matches. Germline loops: CDR1 SGHRS, CDR2 YFSETQ.

The CDR3 loop is CASSVGGRAYNEQFF. CDR3 bases: TGTGCCAGCAGTGTGGGGGGTAGGGCTTACAATGAGCAGTTCTTC. V is TRBV2 and J is TRBJ2-1; a possible D gene is TRBD2 (6 bases). This CDR3 is 15 amino acids long. Germline V gives CDR1 SNHLY, CDR2 FYNNEI. Trimming removed 4 bases from V and 4 bases from J, with 14 bases in between.

The chain is built from TRBV5-6 and TRBJ1-1; TRBD1 matches at 7 bases. Germline assignment: CDR1 SGHDT and CDR2 YYEEEE. The CDR3 is 14 residues long. V lost 7 bases and J lost 5; bases outside the gene matches: 11. This CDR3 reads CASQGRGLMTEAFF. The DNA of the CDR3 is TGTGCCAGCCAAGGAAGGGGGCTGATGACTGAAGCTTTCTTT.

This clone was detected only once. V gene TRBV6-5 combines with J gene TRBJ1-2, with D tentatively TRBD1 (6 bases). Trimming shortened V by 5 bases and J by 8 bases, and 12 bases separated the two germline ends. Looked up from germline, CDR1 is MNHEY and CDR2 is SVGAGI. This CDR3 comprises 12 residues. CDR3 amino acids: CASSRDTGGYTF. In nucleotides, the CDR3 is TGTGCCAGCAGTAGGGACACGGGCGGCTACACCTTC.

This clone appeared a few times. The chain carries TRBV5-4 and TRBJ1-2; 11 bases match TRBD1. In germline, CDR1 is SGHNT, CDR2 YYREEE (reference sequence). This CDR3 has 16 amino acids. V was clipped by 4 bases and J by 5 bases; unmatched bases: 10. CDR3 protein: CASSMPWDRGNYGYTF. CDR3 bases: TGTGCCAGCAGCATGCCGTGGGACAGGGGGAATTATGGCTACACCTTC.

The chain couples TRBV6-5 to TRBJ1-1; no clear D. CDR1 and CDR2 (germline): MNHEY, SVGAGI. The CDR3 consists of 14 residues. V lost 2 bases to trimming and J lost 3 bases, with 10 bases between them. CDR3 residues: CASSYGESDTEAFF. CDR3 in DNA: TGTGCCAGCAGTTACGGGGAGTCGGACACTGAAGCTTTCTTT.

The chain recombines TRBV7-9 with TRBJ1-1; no reliable D call. CDR3 length: 15 residues. V lost 4 bases, J lost 0 bases, and 12 bases lay in between. CDR1 and CDR2 (germline): SEHNR, FQNEAQ (reference sequence). DNA for the CDR3: TGTGCCAGCAGCTCGACTGGATACCTGAACACTGAAGCTTTCTTT. Its translation: CASSSTGYLNTEAFF.

V is TRBV10-1 and J is TRBJ2-2, with D perhaps matching TRBD2 (5 bases). The CDR3 is 16 residues long. Trimming left V 1 base short and J 1 base short, with 10 bases between. Germline CDR1 is WNHNN and CDR2 is SYGVQD (reference sequence). CDR3 sequence reads: CASSEYRTWNTGELFF. The DNA for the CDR3 is TGCGCCAGCAGTGAGTATAGGACTTGGAACACCGGGGAGCTGTTTTTT.

The chain has TRBV7-6 and TRBJ2-5; a weak D match, TRBD2 (5 bases). CDR1 SGHVS and CDR2 FNYEAQ come from the germline V gene. V lost 6 bases, J lost 2 bases, and 16 bases lay in between. The CDR3 extends over 15 amino acids. Here the CDR3 DNA reads TGTGCCAGCAGTCGGCTAGCAATTACTCAAGAGACCCAGTACTTC. As protein: CASSRLAITQETQYF.

The rearrangement links TRBV25-1 to TRBJ2-1; D is unresolved. V lost 6 bases, J lost 13 bases, and 13 bases lay in between. Germline loops: CDR1 MGHDK, CDR2 SYGVNS. This CDR3 region has 11 residues. For the CDR3, the DNA is TGTGCCAGCAGCAGTGGGCGCATCCAGTTCTTC. Translation gives CASSSGRIQFF.

In nucleotides, the CDR3 is TGTGCCAGCAGCTTAAATGCTCAGGGGGCTGGGAGTTCACCCCTCCACTTT. Translation gives CASSLNAQGAGSSPLHF. The chain is built from TRBV7-2 and TRBJ1-6; 8 nucleotides match TRBD1. Germline V gives CDR1 SGHTA, CDR2 FQGNSA. The CDR3 is made up of 17 amino acids. J gave up 9 bases and V 2 bases, and 12 bases lay outside the gene matches.

CDR3 in DNA: TGTGCCAGCAGCCAAGATGGGACTTTAGTTATTCAAGAGACCCAGTACTTC. Translated: CASSQDGTLVIQETQYF. The J gene is TRBJ2-5, the V gene TRBV14; D is possibly TRBD2 (6 bases). V lost 0 bases and J 2 bases, leaving 16 bases between the germline ends. This CDR3 has 17 amino acids. CDR1 SGHDN and CDR2 FVKESK come from the germline V gene.

The V gene is TRBV2, the J gene TRBJ1-4, with D possibly matching TRBD1 (5 bases). Germline CDR1 is SNHLY and CDR2 is FYNNEI. V lost 6 bases, J lost 0 bases, and 8 bases lay in between. This CDR3 has 14 residues. The CDR3 sequence is CASRRTTTNEKLFF. CDR3 DNA sequence: TGTGCCAGCAGGCGGACAACAACTAATGAAAAACTGTTTTTT.

V gene TRBV4-3 combines with J gene TRBJ2-7; D is possibly TRBD1 (6 bases). Germline V gene data show CDR1 as LGHNA and CDR2 as YSLEER. The CDR3 has 14 amino acids. Trimming removed 3 bases at V and 4 bases at J, with 13 bases between. CDR3 DNA: TGCGCCAGCAGCCAGGACAGCACCGGGTACGAGCAGTACTTC. It is translated as CASSQDSTGYEQYF.

J is TRBJ2-4 and V is TRBV7-6, with a tentative D call TRBD2 (5 bases). CDR3 length: 12 amino acids. V was clipped by 2 bases and J by 8 bases, with 7 bases between them. Germline CDR1 and CDR2: SGHVS and FNYEAQ. The CDR3 bases are TGTGCCAGCAGCTTACCCGGGGACATTCAGTACTTC. Protein product: CASSLPGDIQYF.

The chain is built from TRBV23-1 and TRBJ1-3, with D unclear. TRBV23-1 counts as an open reading frame of uncertain function. This CDR3 is built from 16 residues. V was pared by 0 bases and J by 1 base, with 10 bases between. This CDR3 reads CASSQSLGRSGNTIYF. The CDR3 DNA is TGCGCCAGCAGTCAATCCCTGGGGAGGTCTGGAAACACCATATATTTT.

V and J are TRBV19 and TRBJ1-1, with 7 bases identical to TRBD1. Per germline, CDR1 LNHDA and CDR2 SQIVND (reference sequence). V shed 3 bases and J 4 bases; nucleotides not matched to a gene: 11. The CDR3 totals 16 residues. CDR3 coding DNA: TGTGCCAGTAGTATCCCTTACAGGGGCATTCGCACTGAAGCTTTCTTT. Amino acid sequence: CASSIPYRGIRTEAFF.

The rearrangement uses TRBV7-2 and TRBJ1-1; weak D call: TRBD1 (5 bases). V was shortened by 2 bases and J by 6 bases, with 16 bases between the two germline ends. Germline CDR1 reads SGHTA; CDR2 reads FQGNSA. The CDR3 is 15 residues long. This CDR3 is CASSLLRSAGPEAFF. The DNA of the CDR3 is TGTGCCAGCAGCTTACTCCGTAGCGCGGGGCCTGAAGCTTTCTTT.

CDR3 nucleotides: TGTGCCAGCAGTGAATCACTCGGACAGCCGAACACTGAAGCTTTCTTT. Residues: CASSESLGQPNTEAFF. The chain has TRBV2 and TRBJ1-1; D possibly corresponds to TRBD1 (6 bases). The V end lost 2 bases, the J end lost 1 base, and 14 bases lay between the germline ends. The germline V gene encodes CDR1 SNHLY and CDR2 FYNNEI. The CDR3 length is 16 residues.

The chain uses TRBV28 and TRBJ2-3, with 8 bases that match TRBD1. CDR3 length: 15 amino acids. Germline loops: CDR1 MDHEN, CDR2 SYDVKM. V gave up 2 bases and J gave up 1 base; unmatched junction bases: 2. The CDR3 coding sequence is TGTGCCAGCAGTTTACAACAGGGGGGCACAGATACGCAGTATTTT. Its protein is CASSLQQGGTDTQYF.

The chain links TRBV5-1 to TRBJ1-6; D is ambiguous. The germline gives CDR1 SGHRS, CDR2 YFSETQ. The ends were cut back, 0 bases at V and 6 bases at J, with 4 bases in the middle. The CDR3 loop spans 13 amino acids. CDR3 protein: CASSLGSNSPLHF. Here the CDR3 DNA reads TGCGCCAGCAGCTTGGGTAGTAATTCACCCCTCCACTTT.

At least ten counts were recorded for this clone. The chain is built from TRBV6-6 and TRBJ1-5; 11 bases align to TRBD1. V lost 7 bases and J lost 5; bases outside the gene matches: 7. This CDR3 is built from 15 residues. Germline V CDR1 and CDR2: MNHNY, SVGAGI (reference sequence). The DNA for the CDR3 is TGTGCCAGCATCGACGGGGGACAGGGGGATCAGCCCCAGCATTTT. This encodes CASIDGGQGDQPQHF.

This clone appeared a single time. The gene calls are TRBV4-3 and TRBJ1-1, with D unresolved. The germline V gene encodes CDR1 LGHNA and CDR2 YSLEER. Trimming shortened V by 4 bases and J by 1 base, and 16 bases separated the two germline ends. The CDR3 is made up of 16 amino acids. The CDR3 region has the DNA TGCGCCAGCAGCCCCTGGGGAATAGGGAGGAACACTGAAGCTTTCTTT. It specifies CASSPWGIGRNTEAFF.